The 3 T cell receptor beta chains below all came from one sample that was sequenced in a study of T cells in Graves' hyperthyroidism and ophthalmopathy. Amplified TCR beta CDR3 regions came from RNA transcripts. Using the HTBI primer set, a first-round RT-PCR was run on the TCR CDR3. TCRdb reanalysed the multiplex PCR reads using MiXCR and keeps one entry per CDR3 protein. The sample lists 350,000 to 400,000 distinct CDR3 sequences; approximately 14% were seen once. The sample consisted of blood. The receptors were sampled from a woman aged 55 to 70 with Graves' hyperthyroidism.

The J gene is TRBJ1-1, the V gene TRBV16; D unresolved. V lost 4 bases to trimming and J lost 11 bases, with 14 bases between them. Germline lookup yields CDR1 KGHSY and CDR2 FQNENV. The CDR3 is 12 amino acids. CDR3 nucleotide sequence: TGTGCCAGCAGCCTGACACGTTATGACGCTTTCTTT. Translated, it gives CASSLTRYDAFF.

This clonotype was recorded at least ten times. The chain is built from TRBV7-9 and TRBJ2-5; 9 bases align to TRBD2. The CDR3 totals 15 residues. V lost 1 base and J lost 5; bases outside the gene matches: 5. Germline CDR1 reads SEHNR; CDR2 reads FQNEAQ (reference sequence). CDR3 residues: CASSLVIAGEETQYF. The CDR3 DNA reads as TGTGCCAGCAGCTTAGTAATAGCGGGAGAGGAGACCCAGTACTTC.

The chain employs TRBV11-1 and TRBJ2-2; D is possibly TRBD1 (8 bases). Trimming stripped 5 bases from V and 4 bases from J, with 14 bases between. Germline V lookup: CDR1 SGHAT, CDR2 FQDESV (reference sequence). This CDR3 has 15 residues. CDR3 region: CASSAQGGFTGELFF. In nucleotides, the CDR3 is TGTGCCAGCAGCGCACAGGGGGGGTTCACCGGGGAGCTGTTTTTT.